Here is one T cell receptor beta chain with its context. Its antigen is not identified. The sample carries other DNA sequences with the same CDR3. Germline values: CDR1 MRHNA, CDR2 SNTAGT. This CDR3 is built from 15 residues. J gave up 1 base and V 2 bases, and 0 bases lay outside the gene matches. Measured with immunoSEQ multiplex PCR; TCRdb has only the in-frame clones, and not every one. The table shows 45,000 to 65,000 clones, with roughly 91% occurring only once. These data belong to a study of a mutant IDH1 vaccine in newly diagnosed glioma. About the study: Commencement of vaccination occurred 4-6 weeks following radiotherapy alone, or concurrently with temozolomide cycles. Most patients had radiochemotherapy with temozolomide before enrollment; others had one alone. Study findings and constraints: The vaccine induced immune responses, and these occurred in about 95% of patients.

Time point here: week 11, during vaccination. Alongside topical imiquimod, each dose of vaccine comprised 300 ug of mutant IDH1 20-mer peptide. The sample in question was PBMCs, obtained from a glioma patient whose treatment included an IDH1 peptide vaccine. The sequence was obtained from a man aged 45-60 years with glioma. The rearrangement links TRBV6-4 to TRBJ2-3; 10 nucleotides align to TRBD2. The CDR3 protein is CASSDTSGGTDTQYF. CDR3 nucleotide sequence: TGTGCCAGCAGTGACACTAGCGGGGGCACAGATACGCAGTATTTT.